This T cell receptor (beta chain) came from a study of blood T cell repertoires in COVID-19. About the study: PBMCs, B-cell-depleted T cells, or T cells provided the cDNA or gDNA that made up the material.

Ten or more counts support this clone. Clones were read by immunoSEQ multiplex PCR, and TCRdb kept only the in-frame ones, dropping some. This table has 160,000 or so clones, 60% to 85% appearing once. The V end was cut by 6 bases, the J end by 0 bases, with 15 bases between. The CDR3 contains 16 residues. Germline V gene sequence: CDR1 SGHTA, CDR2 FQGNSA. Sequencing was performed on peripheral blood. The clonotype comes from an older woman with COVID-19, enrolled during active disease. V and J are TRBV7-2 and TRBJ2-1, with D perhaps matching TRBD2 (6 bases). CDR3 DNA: TGTGCCAGCAGTTTGGGACTTTCCCGCTCCTACAATGAGCAGTTCTTC. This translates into CASSLGLSRSYNEQFF.